The 17 T cell receptor beta chains given below trace back to one sample, sequenced in a study of OX40 agonist ivuxolimab in advanced cancers. TCRdb keeps only in-frame clones here, not all; method: immunoSEQ multiplex PCR. Counted here are under 50,000 clones, 80% to 95% occurring once; the ten biggest clones make up 7.5% to 10%. Sequenced material: CD4+ or CD8+ T cells sorted from blood, taken in a trial of the OX40 agonist ivuxolimab. The receptors originated from an adult with an advanced solid tumor such as melanoma, head and neck, liver or kidney cancer.

V usage is TRBV6-1 and J usage is TRBJ2-5, with D hard to call. Looked up from germline, CDR1 is MNHNS and CDR2 is SASEGT. Trimming pared 3 bases from V and 7 bases from J, leaving 15 bases between. The CDR3 has 14 residues. The DNA of the CDR3 is TGTGCCAGCAGTGACGCGGCAGGCCTGGGGACCCAGTACTTC. Translated: CASSDAAGLGTQYF.

In nucleotides, the CDR3 is TGTGCCAGCAGCTTGAGGGGGGACGGCCTCTCTGGAAACACCATATATTTT. The encoded protein is CASSLRGDGLSGNTIYF. The chain couples TRBV5-6 to TRBJ1-3; TRBD1 is a possible D gene (6 bases). Trimming took off 1 base at V and 0 bases at J, with 14 bases between the two ends. Germline V CDR1 and CDR2: SGHDT, YYEEEE. The CDR3 totals 17 residues.

This sequence joins TRBV19 and TRBJ2-5, with D perhaps being TRBD1 or TRBD2 (5 bases each). Trimming removed 6 bases at V and 7 bases at J, with 18 bases between. The CDR3 is made up of 14 amino acids. CDR1 and CDR2 from the germline V gene are LNHDA and SQIVND (reference sequence). CDR3 sequence: CASSAVGVQGTQYF. The CDR3 coding sequence is TGTGCCAGTAGCGCCGTGGGAGTTCAGGGGACCCAGTACTTC. The variable domain in full, completed from reference TRBV19 and TRBJ2-5, reads DGGITQSPKYLFRKEGQNVTLSCEQNLNHDAMYWYRQDPGQGLRLIYYSQIVNDFQKGDIAEGYSVSREKKESFPLTVTSAQKNPTAFYLCASSAVGVQGTQYFGPGTRLLVL.

V usage is TRBV7-9 and J usage is TRBJ2-1, with 7 bases aligning to TRBD2. V lost 4 bases, J lost 5 bases, and 17 bases stayed unmatched. The V gene's germline CDR1 is SEHNR and CDR2 FQNEAQ (reference sequence). CDR3 length: 18 residues. For the CDR3, the DNA is TGTGCCAGCAGCTACCCGGGAGAAACTAAGCGGGGAAACAATGAGCAGTTCTTC. Its protein product is CASSYPGETKRGNNEQFF.

The chain uses TRBV19 and TRBJ1-5, with 7 bases identical to TRBD1. CDR1 and CDR2 from the germline V gene are LNHDA and SQIVND (reference sequence). The trim removed 7 bases at V and 7 bases at J, leaving 7 bases unmatched. This CDR3 comprises 13 residues. In DNA form, the CDR3 reads TGTGCCAGTACCATCCAGGGGGAGCAGCCCCAGCATTTT. Its translation is CASTIQGEQPQHF.

The chain links TRBV2 to TRBJ2-1; 8 nucleotides match TRBD1. The CDR3 covers 15 residues. Germline trimming cut 4 bases from V and 6 bases from J; bases unmatched to any gene: 8. CDR1 is SNHLY, CDR2 FYNNEI, per germline. The CDR3 region is CASSGLDRAGNEQFF. Written as DNA, the CDR3 is TGTGCCAGCAGTGGTTTGGACAGGGCCGGCAATGAGCAGTTCTTC.

CDR3 sequence (DNA): TGTGCCAGCAGCCCCGACCAGTCTCCCTACGAGCAGTACTTC. Translating gives CASSPDQSPYEQYF. The rearrangement joins TRBV14 to TRBJ2-7; D is uncertain. The CDR3 is made up of 14 amino acids. Trimming removed 4 bases from V and 2 bases from J, with 12 bases in between. The germline gives CDR1 SGHDN, CDR2 FVKESK.

The gene calls are TRBV5-5 and TRBJ2-1; TRBD2 matches 9 bases. The germline V gene encodes CDR1 SGHKS and CDR2 YYEKEE (reference sequence). The CDR3 totals 15 residues. V gave up 3 bases and J gave up 4 bases; unmatched junction bases: 5. The CDR3 loop is CASSSWTSAYNEQFF. The CDR3 DNA reads TGTGCCAGCAGCTCGTGGACTAGCGCGTACAATGAGCAGTTCTTC.

The chain joins TRBV4-3 to TRBJ2-3; possibly TRBD2 for D (6 bases). Between the trimmed V and J ends, which lost 4 bases and 2 bases, there was a span of 13 bases. CDR1 and CDR2 from the germline V gene are LGHNA and YSLEER. The CDR3 contains 15 residues. The CDR3 DNA is TGCGCCAGCAGCCCCCAGGCGGGATCCACAGATACGCAGTATTTT. It translates to CASSPQAGSTDTQYF.

V and J are TRBV29-1 and TRBJ1-1; tentatively, D is TRBD1 (5 bases). V lost 7 bases to trimming and J lost 8 bases, with 14 bases between them. Germline V gene data show CDR1 as SQVTM and CDR2 as ANQGSEA. The CDR3 is 11 residues long. The CDR3 reads CSALGGEEAFF. The CDR3, as DNA: TGCAGCGCCCTGGGGGGGGAGGAAGCTTTCTTT.

The V gene is TRBV11-2, the J gene TRBJ2-7; 11 nucleotides align to TRBD2. J was trimmed by 2 bases and V by 5 bases; bases with no gene match: 8. Looked up from germline, CDR1 is SGHAT and CDR2 is FQNNGV. This CDR3 has 16 residues. This chain's CDR3 is CASSLIGTSGTYEQYF. CDR3 DNA: TGTGCCAGCAGCCTCATCGGGACTAGCGGAACCTACGAGCAGTACTTC. Variable domain in full (rest from reference TRBV11-2 and TRBJ2-7): EAGVAQSPRYKIIEKRQSVAFWCNPISGHATLYWYQQILGQGPKLLIQFQNNGVVDDSQLPKDRFSAERLKGVDSTLKIQPAKLEDSAVYLCASSLIGTSGTYEQYFGPGTRLTVT.

This chain links TRBV4-2 with TRBJ1-1; D remains ambiguous. Trimming took 1 base from V and 7 from J, leaving 13 bases between them. From germline, CDR1 is LGHNA and CDR2 YNFKEQ. This CDR3 region has 14 residues. DNA for the CDR3: TGTGCCAGCAGCCAAGCGGACGCGGCCGTTGAAGCTTTCTTT. Translated, it gives CASSQADAAVEAFF.

This clone was seen a few times. The chain uses TRBV19 and TRBJ2-7; D may be TRBD1 (6 bases). The CDR3 contains 14 residues. Germline V gene data show CDR1 as LNHDA and CDR2 as SQIVND (reference sequence). The CDR3 region is CFWTALGSTYEQYV. CDR3 nucleotide sequence: TGTTTTTGGACAGCCCTGGGGTCGACCTACGAGCAGTACGTC.

The chain combines TRBV5-1 with TRBJ2-1; 7 nucleotides align to TRBD2. This CDR3 has 16 residues. Trimming cost V 6 bases and J 9 bases; bases outside gene matches: 18. CDR1 and CDR2 (germline): SGHRS, YFSETQ. DNA for the CDR3: TGCGCCAGCACCCAGGGTGGGTCTAGCGGAGCGGGTGAGCAGTTCTTC. It specifies CASTQGGSSGAGEQFF. The full variable domain, its missing parts supplied by reference TRBV5-1 and TRBJ2-1, is KAGVTQTPRYLIKTRGQQVTLSCSPISGHRSVSWYQQTPGQGLQFLFEYFSETQRNKGNFPGRFSGRQFSNSRSEMNVSTLELGDSALYLCASTQGGSSGAGEQFFGPGTRLTVL.

This chain uses TRBV13 with TRBJ2-1, with 7 positions matching TRBD2. Germline CDR1 reads PRHDT; CDR2 reads FYEKMQ (reference sequence). This CDR3 is 15 amino acids long. The trim removed 5 bases at V and 1 base at J, leaving 5 bases unmatched. This CDR3 reads CASSPEAGSYNEQFF. The CDR3 nucleotides are TGTGCCAGCAGCCCCGAAGCGGGGTCCTACAATGAGCAGTTCTTC.

This chain joins TRBV7-9 and TRBJ2-3; D is possibly TRBD1 or TRBD2 (5 bases each). Trimming shortened V by 5 bases and J by 4 bases, and 10 bases separated the two germline ends. This CDR3 region has 13 residues. CDR1 is SEHNR and CDR2 is FQNEAQ in the germline V gene (reference sequence). CDR3 in amino acids: CASSPSGPDTQYF. The CDR3 nucleotides read TGTGCCAGCAGCCCCTCGGGACCAGATACGCAGTATTTT.

The V and J genes are TRBV19 and TRBJ1-2; a weak D match, TRBD1 (6 bases). Germline V gene data show CDR1 as LNHDA and CDR2 as SQIVND (reference sequence). V was pared by 6 bases and J by 4 bases, with 12 bases between. The CDR3 runs to 13 residues. In DNA, the CDR3 is TGTGCCAGTAGCCTTGGGGGGCTCTATGGCTACACCTTC. This codes for CASSLGGLYGYTF.